The 7 T cell receptor beta chains presented below share a single source sample, sequenced in a study of T cells in Graves' hyperthyroidism and ophthalmopathy. TCR beta CDR3 sequences were amplified from RNA transcripts. HTBI primers drove first-round RT-PCR of the TCR CDR3. TCRdb analysed the multiplex PCR reads with MiXCR anew, one entry per CDR3 protein. The top ten clones hold approximately 30% of a sample with some 490,000 distinct CDR3 sequences, about 16% of them seen once. What was sequenced was blood. The receptors here all came from a woman aged 25-40 years with Graves' ophthalmopathy.

This clonotype was counted many times. The J gene is TRBJ2-3, the V gene TRBV28; D is unresolved. The CDR3 loop spans 13 amino acids. The V and J ends lost 2 bases and 2 bases respectively, with 5 bases between them. Germline lookup yields CDR1 MDHEN and CDR2 SYDVKM. CDR3 in DNA: TGTGCCAGCAGTTTAGCCCACACAGATACGCAGTATTTT. The encoded protein is CASSLAHTDTQYF.

This clonotype was seen many times. This chain's CDR3 is CAWSIRREAFF. The CDR3 DNA reads TGTGCCTGGAGTATCCGCAGAGAAGCTTTCTTT. The rearrangement uses TRBV30 and TRBJ1-1; D gene ambiguous. Germline assignment: CDR1 GTSNPN and CDR2 SVGIG (reference sequence). With 2 bases removed from V and 8 bases from J, the gap between germline ends came to 9 bases. The length of the CDR3 is 11 residues.

This clonotype has at least ten counts. The chain couples TRBV28 to TRBJ1-2; D is undetermined. The CDR3 extends over 13 amino acids. The V end lost 2 bases, the J end lost 0 bases, and 4 bases lay between the germline ends. Per germline, CDR1 MDHEN and CDR2 SYDVKM. CDR3 in DNA: TGTGCCAGCAGTTTACCCCCTAACTATGGCTACACCTTC. Translated: CASSLPPNYGYTF.

This clonotype showed up just a few times. Being one base from a much bigger clone, this may be a read error. J is TRBJ2-3 and V is TRBV3-1; 9 bases are shared with TRBD2. This CDR3 spans 18 amino acids. Looked up from germline, CDR1 is LGHDT and CDR2 is YNNKEL (reference sequence). Trimming at V came to 6 bases and at J to 2 bases, leaving 15 bases not matched to a gene. CDR3 coding DNA: TGTGCCAGCAGTTACAACGGACTAGCGAGGGACTACACAGATACGCAGTATTTT. This encodes CASSYNGLARDYTDTQYF.

This clonotype was seen a handful of times. The V and J genes are TRBV10-3 and TRBJ2-1; 11 nucleotides match TRBD2. Near its end, the DNA agrees better with TRBJ2-7, so the J call may be wrong. The CDR3 sequence is 13 residues long. Germline loops: CDR1 ENHRY, CDR2 SYGVKD. CDR3 DNA: TGTGCCACAACCGGGACTAGCGGTAATGAGCAGTACTTC. Translation: CATTGTSGNEQYF.

The chain carries TRBV20-1 and TRBJ2-7, with a weak D call TRBD1 (6 bases). The CDR3 contains 14 residues. Looked up from germline, CDR1 is DFQATT and CDR2 is SNEGSKA (reference sequence). Between the trimmed V and J ends, which lost 0 bases and 4 bases, there was a span of 13 bases. In DNA, the CDR3 is TGCAGTGCTAGAGATGAACAGGGTGGGTACGAGCAGTACTTC. Translation gives CSARDEQGGYEQYF.

In its sample, this clonotype was seen many times. The CDR3 region is CASSRPGQGPDTQYF. The CDR3 nucleotides are TGTGCCAGCAGCCGGCCGGGACAGGGCCCAGATACGCAGTATTTT. This rearrangement joins TRBV7-2 to TRBJ2-3, with 9 positions matching TRBD1. The CDR3 loop spans 15 amino acids. V lost 5 bases and J lost 4; bases outside the gene matches: 7. Germline V gene sequence: CDR1 SGHTA, CDR2 FQGNSA.